Detailed here is one T cell receptor (beta chain). Individuals drawn from around 25 US areas were roughly 18 to 95 years old. Participants' own reports of clinical history determined their cohort assignment. All recovered Cohort 3 donors got two negative PCRs, got clearance, or saw symptom resolution. The data are from a study of blood T cell repertoires in COVID-19. After removal of 4 bases from V and 6 bases from J, the junction contained 4 bases not matched to a gene. The germline V gene has CDR1 LNHDA and CDR2 SQIVND (reference sequence). The CDR3 contains 15 residues. The assay was immunoSEQ multiplex PCR, and TCRdb's table has in-frame clones only and misses some. This table holds approximately 150,000 clones, around four fifths found once.

Sequencing input: PBMCs or T cells enriched from blood (not recorded which). This chain joins TRBV19 and TRBJ2-1; 12 bases line up with TRBD1. The sequence derives from a woman in her thirties or forties who had recovered from COVID-19. Here the CDR3 reads CASSNRDRGLNEQFF. The CDR3, as DNA: TGTGCCAGTAGTAACCGGGACAGGGGGCTCAATGAGCAGTTCTTC.